Detailed here is one TCR beta chain. As yet, its antigen is unknown. A read error may be the cause here, since a much bigger clone is one base away. This specimen comes from a study of T cells after yellow fever vaccination. Production of TCR cDNA was by 5'RACE template switching, which also added a universal primer site and UMIs. TCRdb analysed the 5' RACE reads with MiXCR anew, one entry per CDR3 protein. The sample lists hundreds of thousands of distinct CDR3 sequences, 10% to 15% occurring once. Study-wide results and caveats: The study found a weaker secondary response that peaked faster, day 5 versus 15. Post-booster repertoires contained most primary-vaccination clones again (96% CD4, about 90% CD8).

Germline lookup yields CDR1 DFQATT and CDR2 SNEGSKA (reference sequence). The CDR3 has 13 residues. The gene calls are TRBV20-1 and TRBJ2-5; 7 positions match TRBD1. Here the sequenced sample was PBMCs, taken on the day of the yellow fever booster vaccination. This receptor was identified in a young man who received the YFV17D yellow fever vaccine. CDR3 sequence (DNA): TGCTGTGCTCAGGGGGATCGACAAGAGACCCAGTACTTC. This translates into CCAQGDRQETQYF.